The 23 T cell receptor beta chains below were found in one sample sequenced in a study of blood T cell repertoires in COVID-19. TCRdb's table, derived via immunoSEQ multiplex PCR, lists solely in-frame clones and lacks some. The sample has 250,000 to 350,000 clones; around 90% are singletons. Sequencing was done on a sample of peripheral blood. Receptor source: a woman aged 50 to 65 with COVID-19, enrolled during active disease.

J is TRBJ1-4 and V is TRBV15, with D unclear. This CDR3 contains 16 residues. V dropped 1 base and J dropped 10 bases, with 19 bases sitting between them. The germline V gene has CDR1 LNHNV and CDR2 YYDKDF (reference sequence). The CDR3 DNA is TGTGCCACCAGCAGAGGGGAGCTATCACCTTCTCGAAAACTGTTTTTT. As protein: CATSRGELSPSRKLFF.

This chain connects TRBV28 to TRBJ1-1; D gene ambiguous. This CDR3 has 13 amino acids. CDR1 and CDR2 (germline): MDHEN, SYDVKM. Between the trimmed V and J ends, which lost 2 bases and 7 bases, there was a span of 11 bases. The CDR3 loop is CASSLLAHGEAFF. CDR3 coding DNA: TGTGCCAGCAGTTTACTTGCCCACGGTGAAGCTTTCTTT.

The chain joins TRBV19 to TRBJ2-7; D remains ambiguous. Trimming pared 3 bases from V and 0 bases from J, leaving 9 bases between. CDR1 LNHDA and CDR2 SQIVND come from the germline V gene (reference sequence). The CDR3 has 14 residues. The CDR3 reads CASSMGILSYEQYF. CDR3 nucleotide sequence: TGTGCCAGTAGTATGGGCATCCTCTCCTACGAGCAGTACTTC.

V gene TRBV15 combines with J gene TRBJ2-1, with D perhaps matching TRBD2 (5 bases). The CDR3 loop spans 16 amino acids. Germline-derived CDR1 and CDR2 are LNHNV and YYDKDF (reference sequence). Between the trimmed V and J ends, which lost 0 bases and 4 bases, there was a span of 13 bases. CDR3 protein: CATSREASYLYNEQFF. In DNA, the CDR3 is TGTGCCACCAGCAGAGAAGCTAGCTACCTTTACAATGAGCAGTTCTTC.

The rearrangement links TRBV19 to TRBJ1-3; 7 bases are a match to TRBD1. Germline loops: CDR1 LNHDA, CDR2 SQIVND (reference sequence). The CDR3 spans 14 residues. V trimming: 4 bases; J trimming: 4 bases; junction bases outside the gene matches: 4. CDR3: CASSTRTGGNTIYF. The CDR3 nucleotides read TGTGCCAGTAGTACTCGGACAGGAGGAAACACCATATATTTT.

This CDR3 is CASSGEYEQYF. CDR3 DNA: TGCGCCAGCAGTGGGGAGTACGAGCAGTACTTC. The chain carries TRBV4-1 and TRBJ2-7; TRBD2 might be the D (5 bases). V shed 6 bases and J shed 4 bases, with 7 bases lying between them. This CDR3 spans 11 amino acids. Germline V gene sequence: CDR1 MGHRA, CDR2 YSYEKL.

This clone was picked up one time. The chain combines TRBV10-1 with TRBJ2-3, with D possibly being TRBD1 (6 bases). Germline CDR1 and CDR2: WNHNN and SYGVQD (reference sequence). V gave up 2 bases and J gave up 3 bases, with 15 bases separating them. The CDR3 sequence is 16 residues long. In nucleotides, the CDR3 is TGCGCCAGCAGTGAGCTGGGCCAGGGGAAAACAGATACGCAGTATTTT. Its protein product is CASSELGQGKTDTQYF.

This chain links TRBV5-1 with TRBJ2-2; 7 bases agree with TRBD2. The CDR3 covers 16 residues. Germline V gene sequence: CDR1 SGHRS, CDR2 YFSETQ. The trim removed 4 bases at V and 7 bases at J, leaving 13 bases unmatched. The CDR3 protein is CASSELASSRGGELFF. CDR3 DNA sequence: TGCGCCAGCAGCGAACTAGCGTCCTCGAGAGGCGGGGAGCTGTTTTTT.

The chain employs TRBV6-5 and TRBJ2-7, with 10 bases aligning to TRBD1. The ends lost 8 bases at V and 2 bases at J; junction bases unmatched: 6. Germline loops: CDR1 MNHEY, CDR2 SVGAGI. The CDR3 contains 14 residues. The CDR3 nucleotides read TGTGCCAGCGCGGACAGGGGGGTCCCCTACGAGCAGTACTTC. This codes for CASADRGVPYEQYF.

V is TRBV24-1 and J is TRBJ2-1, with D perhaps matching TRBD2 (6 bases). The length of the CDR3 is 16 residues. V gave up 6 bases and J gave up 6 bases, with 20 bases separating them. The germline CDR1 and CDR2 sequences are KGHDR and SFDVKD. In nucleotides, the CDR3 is TGTGCCACCAGTCTGCGGTTATGGCACGGGAGCAATGAGCAGTTCTTC. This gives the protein CATSLRLWHGSNEQFF.

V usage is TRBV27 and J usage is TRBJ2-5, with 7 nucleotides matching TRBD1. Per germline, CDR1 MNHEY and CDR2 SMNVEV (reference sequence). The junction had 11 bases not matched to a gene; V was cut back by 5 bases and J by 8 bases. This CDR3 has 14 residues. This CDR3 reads CASSVRDSVETQYF. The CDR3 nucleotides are TGTGCCAGCAGTGTCCGGGACAGCGTGGAAACCCAGTACTTC.

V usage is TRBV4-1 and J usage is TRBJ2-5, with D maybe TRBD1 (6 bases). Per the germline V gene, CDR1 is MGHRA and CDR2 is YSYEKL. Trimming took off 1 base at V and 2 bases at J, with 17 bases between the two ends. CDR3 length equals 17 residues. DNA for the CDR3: TGCGCCAGCAGCCAAGTAAGCGTGACAGGTTATCAAGAGACCCAGTACTTC. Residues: CASSQVSVTGYQETQYF.

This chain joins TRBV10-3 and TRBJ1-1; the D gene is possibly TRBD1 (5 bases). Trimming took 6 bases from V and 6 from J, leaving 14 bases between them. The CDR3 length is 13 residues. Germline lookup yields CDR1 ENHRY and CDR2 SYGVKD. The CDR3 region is CAIRQGGRAEAFF. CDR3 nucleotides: TGTGCCATCAGGCAGGGCGGGAGGGCTGAAGCTTTCTTT.

The CDR3 DNA reads TGTGCCAGCAGCTTGGGGGTAGCGGGAGGGCCAGACGGCCAGGAGACCCAGTACTTC. Protein: CASSLGVAGGPDGQETQYF. The chain recombines TRBV5-4 with TRBJ2-5; 11 bases match TRBD2. The J segment lost 5 bases and the V segment lost 0 bases, leaving 15 bases of the junction unmatched. CDR3 length: 19 amino acids. Germline values: CDR1 SGHNT, CDR2 YYREEE (reference sequence). Filled out from reference TRBV5-4 and TRBJ2-5, the complete variable domain reads ETGVTQSPTHLIKTRGQQVTLRCSSQSGHNTVSWYQQALGQGPQFIFQYYREEENGRGNFPPRFSGLQFPNYSSELNVNALELDDSALYLCASSLGVAGGPDGQETQYFGPGTRLLVL.

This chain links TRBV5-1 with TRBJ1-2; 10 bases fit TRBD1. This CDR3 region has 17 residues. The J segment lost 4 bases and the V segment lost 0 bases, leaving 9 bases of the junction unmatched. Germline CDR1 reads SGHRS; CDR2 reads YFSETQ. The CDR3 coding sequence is TGCGCCAGCAGCTTGGTCGCCGGGACAGGGGCTACCTATGGCTACACCTTC. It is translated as CASSLVAGTGATYGYTF.

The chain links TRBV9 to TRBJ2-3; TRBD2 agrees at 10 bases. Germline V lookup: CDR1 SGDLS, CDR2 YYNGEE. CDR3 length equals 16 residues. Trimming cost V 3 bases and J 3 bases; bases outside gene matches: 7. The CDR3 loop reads CASSALGLAVTDTQYF. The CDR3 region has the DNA TGTGCCAGCAGCGCGTTAGGACTAGCGGTAACAGATACGCAGTATTTT.

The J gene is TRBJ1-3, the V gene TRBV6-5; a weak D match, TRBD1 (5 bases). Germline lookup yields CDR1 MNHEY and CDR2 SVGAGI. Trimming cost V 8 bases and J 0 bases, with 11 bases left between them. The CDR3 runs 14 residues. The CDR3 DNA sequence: TGTGCCAGCGGGGGGGGGAGCTCTGGAAACACCATATATTTT. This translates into CASGGGSSGNTIYF.

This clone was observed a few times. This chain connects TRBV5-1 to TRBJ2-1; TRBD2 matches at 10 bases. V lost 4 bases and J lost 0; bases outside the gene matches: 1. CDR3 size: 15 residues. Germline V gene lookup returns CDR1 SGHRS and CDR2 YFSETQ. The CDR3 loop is CASSASGSSYNEQFF. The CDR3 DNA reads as TGCGCCAGCAGCGCTAGCGGGAGCTCCTACAATGAGCAGTTCTTC.

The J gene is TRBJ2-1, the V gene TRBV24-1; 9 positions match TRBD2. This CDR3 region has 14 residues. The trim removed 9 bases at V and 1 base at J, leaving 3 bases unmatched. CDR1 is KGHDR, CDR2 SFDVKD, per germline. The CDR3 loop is CATGAGGSYNEQFF. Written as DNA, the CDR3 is TGTGCCACCGGGGCGGGAGGGTCCTACAATGAGCAGTTCTTC.

The CDR3 sequence: CASSFQGYGYTF. For the CDR3, the DNA is TGTGCCAGCAGTTTCCAGGGCTATGGCTACACCTTC. The rearrangement uses TRBV27 and TRBJ1-2, with D possibly TRBD1 on 5 matching bases. Per the germline V gene, CDR1 is MNHEY and CDR2 is SMNVEV (reference sequence). This CDR3 comprises 12 residues. The V end lost 3 bases, the J end lost 4 bases, and 6 bases lay between the germline ends.

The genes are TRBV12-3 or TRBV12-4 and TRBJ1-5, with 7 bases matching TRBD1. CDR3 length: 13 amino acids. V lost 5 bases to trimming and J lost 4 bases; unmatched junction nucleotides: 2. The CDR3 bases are TGTGCCAGCAGTGAACAGGGGAATCAGCCCCAGCATTTT. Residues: CASSEQGNQPQHF.

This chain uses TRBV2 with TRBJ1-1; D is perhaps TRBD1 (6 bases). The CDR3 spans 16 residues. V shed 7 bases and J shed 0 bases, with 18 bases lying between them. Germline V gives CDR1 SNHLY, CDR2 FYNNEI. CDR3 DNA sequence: TGTGCCAGCAAGCTACAGGGTATCCTCGTGAACACTGAAGCTTTCTTT. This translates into CASKLQGILVNTEAFF.

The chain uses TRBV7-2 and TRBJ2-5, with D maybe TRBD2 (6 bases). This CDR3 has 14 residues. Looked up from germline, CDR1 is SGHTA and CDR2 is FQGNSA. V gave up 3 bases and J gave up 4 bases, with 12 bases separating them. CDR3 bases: TGTGCCAGCAGCTTCGAGACTAGAGGAGAGACCCAGTACTTC. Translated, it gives CASSFETRGETQYF.